The 22 T cell receptor beta chains below were found in one sample sequenced in a study of CD8 T cells in ankylosing spondylitis. Study-wide results and caveats: Apparently characteristic of ankylosing spondylitis blood was a TCR beta motif (fewer than ten highly homologous variants).

TCRdb analysed the 5' RACE reads with MiXCR anew, one entry per CDR3 protein. The sample lists about 800,000 distinct CDR3 sequences; approximately 12% were seen once. These receptors' antigens are unknown. Input material: blood, either unsorted or a sorted T cell fraction (not recorded which). The source is a male donor with ankylosing spondylitis.

This clonotype was picked up a small number of times. This rearrangement joins TRBV19 to TRBJ2-2, with D uncertain. The germline CDR1 and CDR2 sequences are LNHDA and SQIVND (reference sequence). V was pared by 4 bases and J by 5 bases, with 5 bases between. This CDR3 region has 12 residues. The CDR3 spells CASSKVTGELFF. CDR3 in DNA: TGTGCCAGTAGTAAGGTAACCGGGGAGCTGTTTTTT.

The V and J genes are TRBV18 and TRBJ2-7; 8 bases match TRBD2. Trimming at V came to 6 bases and at J to 0 bases, leaving 7 bases not matched to a gene. The CDR3 runs to 15 residues. Germline-derived CDR1 and CDR2 are KGHSH and LQKENI. The CDR3, as DNA: TGTGCCAGCTCGCGCGGGGGGCCGAGCTCCTACGAGCAGTACTTC. Its protein product is CASSRGGPSSYEQYF.

The chain's CDR3 is CASSLPGQAFSSPLHF. In DNA form, the CDR3 reads TGTGCCAGCAGCTTACCAGGACAGGCGTTCTCGTCACCCCTCCACTTT. V is TRBV7-9 and J is TRBJ1-6; 7 bases are shared with TRBD1. Germline assignment: CDR1 SEHNR and CDR2 FQNEAQ (reference sequence). V was pared by 2 bases and J by 10 bases, with 11 bases of the junction left unmatched. The CDR3 runs to 16 residues. Full variable domain (rest looked up from reference TRBV7-9 and TRBJ1-6): DTGVSQNPRHKITKRGQNVTFRCDPISEHNRLYWYRQTLGQGPEFLTYFQNEAQLEKSRLLSDRFSAERPKGSFSTLEIQRTEQGDSAMYLCASSLPGQAFSSPLHFGNGTRLTVT.

This clonotype was recorded a few times. The chain uses TRBV20-1 and TRBJ2-1, with 7 nucleotides matching TRBD2. Germline lookup yields CDR1 DFQATT and CDR2 SNEGSKA (reference sequence). CDR3 size: 15 residues. The CDR3 loop is CSGEGRLNSYNEQFF. CDR3 sequence (DNA): TGCAGCGGGGAGGGCCGGCTGAACTCCTACAATGAGCAGTTCTTC.

The chain uses TRBV4-2 and TRBJ2-3; D may be TRBD2 (6 bases). The V gene lost 1 base and the J gene lost 2 bases, with 10 bases spanning the gap. The CDR3 has 15 amino acids. Germline assignment: CDR1 LGHNA and CDR2 YNFKEQ. The CDR3 loop reads CASSQGRGTTDTQYF. The CDR3 DNA is TGTGCCAGCAGCCAAGGGCGGGGCACCACAGATACGCAGTATTTT.

This clonotype has only a few counts. V usage is TRBV11-2 and J usage is TRBJ1-1, with 8 bases aligning to TRBD1. V shed 5 bases and J 2 bases; nucleotides not matched to a gene: 16. CDR1 is SGHAT, CDR2 FQNNGV, per germline. The CDR3 length is 18 residues. CDR3 bases: TGTGCCAGCAGCCAATCGGGAGGACAGGGTGTTTCAAACACTGAAGCTTTCTTT. Translating it yields CASSQSGGQGVSNTEAFF.

This clonotype was observed a few times. The rearrangement joins TRBV5-6 to TRBJ2-7; 7 bases fit TRBD1. Germline assignment: CDR1 SGHDT and CDR2 YYEEEE. The CDR3 has 14 amino acids. V was clipped by 0 bases and J by 3 bases; unmatched bases: 3. The CDR3 coding sequence is TGTGCCAGCAGCTTGGATGACAGGGACTACGAGCAGTACTTC. Its protein is CASSLDDRDYEQYF.

The chain is built from TRBV24-1 and TRBJ2-3; D ambiguous. The germline V and J ends were trimmed by 3 bases and 3 bases, with 9 bases remaining between them. The V gene's germline CDR1 is KGHDR and CDR2 SFDVKD. The CDR3 contains 14 residues. The CDR3 is CATSDPSTTDTQYF. In nucleotides, the CDR3 is TGTGCCACCAGTGATCCGTCTACTACAGATACGCAGTATTTT.

This clonotype has just a few counts. The chain joins TRBV11-2 to TRBJ1-4; D is uncertain. CDR3 length: 15 amino acids. Trimming took 2 bases from V and 7 from J, leaving 14 bases between them. In germline, CDR1 is SGHAT, CDR2 FQNNGV. CDR3 amino acids: CASSLSPEEGEKLFF. The CDR3, as DNA: TGTGCCAGCAGCTTATCCCCTGAGGAGGGTGAAAAACTGTTTTTT.

This clonotype was observed many times. The V call is TRBV29-1, the J call TRBJ1-3, with D unresolved. V lost 6 bases and J lost 0, with 9 bases in between. In germline, CDR1 is SQVTM, CDR2 ANQGSEA. This CDR3 is 13 amino acids long. CDR3 sequence reads: CSVSYNSGNTIYF. CDR3 in DNA: TGCAGCGTGTCTTATAACTCTGGAAACACCATATATTTT.

The genes are TRBV20-1 and TRBJ2-1; D may be TRBD2 (6 bases). The CDR3 covers 13 residues. Germline V gene sequence: CDR1 DFQATT, CDR2 SNEGSKA (reference sequence). The V and J ends lost 7 bases and 3 bases respectively, with 13 bases between them. CDR3 sequence reads: CSESPSDYNEQFF. The DNA for the CDR3 is TGCAGTGAATCCCCTAGCGACTACAATGAGCAGTTCTTC.

The chain uses TRBV7-2 and TRBJ2-1; no definite D call. Trimming removed 5 bases at V and 0 bases at J, with 11 bases between. This CDR3 is built from 15 residues. In germline, CDR1 is SGHTA, CDR2 FQGNSA. The CDR3 region is CASSPGPSSYNEQFF. The CDR3 region has the DNA TGTGCCAGCAGCCCAGGACCCAGCTCCTACAATGAGCAGTTCTTC.

The rearrangement joins TRBV28 to TRBJ2-1, with TRBD2 matching 14 bases. The CDR3 spans 15 residues. CDR1 is MDHEN, CDR2 SYDVKM, per germline. V shed 7 bases, J shed 4 bases, and the junction held 3 bases outside the gene matches. The CDR3 region has the DNA TGTGCCAGCACCGGGACTAGCGGGGGTTACAATGAGCAGTTCTTC. It specifies CASTGTSGGYNEQFF.

The table lists this clonotype with many counts. The CDR3 bases are TGTGCCAGCAGCCGTAGACCATCCCCGGGACTAGCCCTCTACGAGCAGTACTTC. It yields the protein CASSRRPSPGLALYEQYF. This chain joins TRBV6-1 and TRBJ2-7, with 9 bases fitting TRBD2. The germline V gene encodes CDR1 MNHNS and CDR2 SASEGT. V lost 6 bases to trimming and J lost 3 bases; unmatched junction nucleotides: 18. CDR3 length equals 18 residues.

The CDR3, as DNA: TGCGCCAGCCATGTGGCGGGGGGAGAGACCCAGTACTTC. It codes for CASHVAGGETQYF. This sequence joins TRBV10-2 and TRBJ2-5; TRBD2 matches 8 bases. CDR3 length equals 13 residues. Germline values: CDR1 WSHSY, CDR2 SAAADI. V lost 8 bases to trimming and J lost 4 bases; unmatched junction nucleotides: 6.

This clonotype appeared many times. The chain employs TRBV4-3 and TRBJ1-2; no clear D. The germline V gene has CDR1 LGHNA and CDR2 YSLEER. The CDR3 totals 15 residues. The V and J ends lost 2 bases and 0 bases respectively, with 10 bases between them. CDR3 amino acids: CASSQLDGSNYGYTF. The CDR3 coding sequence is TGCGCCAGCAGCCAACTAGACGGATCTAACTATGGCTACACCTTC.

This clonotype was observed a handful of times. This chain connects TRBV10-3 to TRBJ2-5; D gene ambiguous. CDR3 length: 13 amino acids. The germline V gene encodes CDR1 ENHRY and CDR2 SYGVKD. Trimming pared 2 bases from V and 5 bases from J, leaving 9 bases between. CDR3 DNA: TGTGCCATCAGTGAGACTTCTGGGGAGACCCAGTACTTC. Translation gives CAISETSGETQYF.

The V gene is TRBV20-1, the J gene TRBJ1-5; D is possibly TRBD1 (5 bases). The germline V and J ends were trimmed by 3 bases and 6 bases, with 24 bases remaining between them. The CDR3 has 17 residues. The germline V gene encodes CDR1 DFQATT and CDR2 SNEGSKA (reference sequence). This CDR3 is CSASPGPLLIRVQPQHF. For the CDR3, the DNA is TGCAGTGCTAGCCCGGGGCCTCTCCTTATCAGGGTTCAGCCCCAGCATTTT.

This clonotype was observed many times. The chain carries TRBV29-1 and TRBJ1-1; D is perhaps TRBD1 (5 bases). Germline V gives CDR1 SQVTM, CDR2 ANQGSEA. The CDR3 spans 12 residues. V was clipped by 7 bases and J by 1 base, with 10 bases between them. CDR3 in DNA: TGCAGCGGAATGGGGCCGAACACTGAAGCTTTCTTT. As protein: CSGMGPNTEAFF.

This clonotype has a count of ten or more. V gene TRBV29-1 combines with J gene TRBJ2-7; D uncertain. CDR1 and CDR2 from the germline V gene are SQVTM and ANQGSEA. V was cut by 2 bases and J by 3 bases, with 5 bases left in between. The CDR3 runs 11 residues. The CDR3 region has the DNA TGCAGCGTTGAAACTCTCTACGAGCAGTACTTC. It encodes CSVETLYEQYF.

This clonotype was seen repeatedly, ten times or more. The rearrangement uses TRBV7-9 and TRBJ2-7; 11 bases line up with TRBD2. This CDR3 is built from 14 residues. From germline, CDR1 is SEHNR and CDR2 FQNEAQ (reference sequence). With V trimmed by 5 bases and J by 6 bases, 6 bases remained unmatched. The chain's CDR3 is CASSRTSGHSEQYF. The CDR3 coding sequence is TGTGCCAGCAGCCGGACTAGCGGGCACTCCGAGCAGTACTTC.

The chain is built from TRBV5-1 and TRBJ2-1; D assignment may be TRBD1 or TRBD2 (5 bases each). This CDR3 has 13 amino acids. Between the trimmed V and J ends, which lost 3 bases and 10 bases, there was a span of 14 bases. Per germline, CDR1 SGHRS and CDR2 YFSETQ. The CDR3: CASSSTGDEEQFF. For the CDR3, the DNA is TGCGCCAGCAGCTCGACTGGGGACGAGGAGCAGTTCTTC.